One and the same sample provided the 13 T cell receptor beta chains below, sequenced in a study of PD-1 blockade in classical Hodgkin lymphoma. Relapse after autologous stem cell transplantation occurred in every patient, and brentuximab vedotin exposure varied. Repertoires were generated with immunoSEQ multiplex PCR, while TCRdb's copy carries only in-frame clones and drops some. Here the sample spans under 5,500 clones, around 65% being singletons. Sequencing used peripheral blood mononuclear cells (PBMCs), obtained at baseline. These receptors originate from a human donor with classical Hodgkin lymphoma.

J is TRBJ1-5 and V is TRBV9, with D hard to call. V was shortened by 0 bases and J by 3 bases, with 7 bases between the two germline ends. CDR3 length: 14 residues. The germline V gene encodes CDR1 SGDLS and CDR2 YYNGEE. The CDR3 is CASSVGENNQPQHF. CDR3 DNA: TGTGCCAGCAGCGTAGGAGAAAACAATCAGCCCCAGCATTTT.

The rearrangement uses TRBV7-9 and TRBJ2-1; tentative D call: TRBD1 (6 bases). Germline V lookup: CDR1 SEHNR, CDR2 FQNEAQ (reference sequence). The V and J ends lost 4 bases and 9 bases respectively, with 28 bases between them. The CDR3 is 18 amino acids. CDR3 region: CASSSTRLERGLGGEQFF. The CDR3 bases are TGTGCCAGCAGCTCGACTCGGTTAGAACGGGGCCTAGGGGGTGAGCAGTTCTTC.

V gene TRBV6-5 combines with J gene TRBJ2-7, with D perhaps TRBD2 (6 bases). The V gene lost 10 bases and the J gene lost 6 bases, with 13 bases spanning the gap. Looked up from germline, CDR1 is MNHEY and CDR2 is SVGAGI. The CDR3 contains 11 residues. CDR3 amino acids: CATNHGGEQYF. Here the CDR3 DNA reads TGTGCCACCAACCACGGGGGCGAGCAGTACTTC.

The J gene is TRBJ2-3, the V gene TRBV19; 13 bases agree with TRBD2. The CDR3 length is 15 residues. Germline-derived CDR1 and CDR2 are LNHDA and SQIVND (reference sequence). V shed 4 bases, J shed 3 bases, and the junction held 1 base outside the gene matches. CDR3 sequence: CASSKTSGGTDTQYF. The CDR3 nucleotides read TGTGCCAGTAGTAAGACTAGCGGGGGGACAGATACGCAGTATTTT.

This clone was picked up one time. The gene calls are TRBV28 and TRBJ1-1, with D possibly TRBD1 on 5 matching bases. Germline V gene lookup returns CDR1 MDHEN and CDR2 SYDVKM. The CDR3 is 13 amino acids. Trimming took 10 bases from V and 0 from J, leaving 12 bases between them. CDR3 DNA: TGTGCCACCAGGGCAGAAATGAACACTGAAGCTTTCTTT. It is translated as CATRAEMNTEAFF.

The CDR3 nucleotides are TGTGCCAGCAGCCATGAGGGACAGGCTAACAATCAGCCCCAGCATTTT. This gives the protein CASSHEGQANNQPQHF. This sequence joins TRBV5-5 and TRBJ1-5; TRBD1 aligns across 8 bases. Germline V gene lookup returns CDR1 SGHKS and CDR2 YYEKEE (reference sequence). This CDR3 contains 16 residues. Trimming cost V 4 bases and J 3 bases; bases outside gene matches: 9.

The chain employs TRBV28 and TRBJ2-5; D gene uncertain. Judging by the DNA end, TRBJ2-7 fits better; the J call may be wrong. The CDR3 has 14 amino acids. Per the germline V gene, CDR1 is MDHEN and CDR2 is SYDVKM. The CDR3, as DNA: TGTGCCAGCAGTTTAACTCCACACACATACGAGCAGTACTTC. Its translation: CASSLTPHTYEQYF.

This sequence joins TRBV5-1 and TRBJ2-5; perhaps TRBD1 as D (6 bases). This CDR3 has 14 residues. Germline V gene sequence: CDR1 SGHRS, CDR2 YFSETQ. Trimming removed 5 bases at V and 2 bases at J, with 13 bases between. The CDR3 region has the DNA TGCGCCAGCAGTGGGACACTCCTTCAAGAGACCCAGTACTTC. Translated: CASSGTLLQETQYF.

This clone has a single count. This could be a read error, since a much larger clone is one nucleotide away. Different DNA sequences within this sample yield the same CDR3. This sequence joins TRBV19 and TRBJ2-1, with 10 bases matching TRBD2. The CDR3 runs 15 residues. V dropped 3 bases and J dropped 2; count of bases not matched to a gene: 1. The germline CDR1 and CDR2 sequences are LNHDA and SQIVND (reference sequence). For the CDR3, the DNA is TGTGCCAGTAGTATTACTAGCGGGGCCTACAATGAGCAGTTCTTC. Residues: CASSITSGAYNEQFF.

The chain carries TRBV27 and TRBJ1-3, with a tentative D call TRBD1 (5 bases). There are 13 residues in the CDR3. The V and J ends lost 3 bases and 3 bases respectively, with 6 bases between them. Germline V gene lookup returns CDR1 MNHEY and CDR2 SMNVEV (reference sequence). CDR3: CASSFRGGNTIYF. The DNA for the CDR3 is TGTGCCAGCAGTTTTAGGGGTGGAAACACCATATATTTT.

In its sample, this clone was seen a few times. The chain carries TRBV4-1 and TRBJ2-7; 12 bases are shared with TRBD2. This CDR3 has 15 residues. With V trimmed by 3 bases and J by 6 bases, 6 bases remained unmatched. Germline V gene sequence: CDR1 MGHRA, CDR2 YSYEKL. The CDR3 DNA sequence: TGCGCCAGCAGCCAGGCCGGACTAGCGGGACCCGAGCAGTACTTC. Translation gives CASSQAGLAGPEQYF.

The chain recombines TRBV30 with TRBJ2-7, with 8 bases aligning to TRBD1. V trimming: 0 bases; J trimming: 7 bases; junction bases outside the gene matches: 8. CDR1 and CDR2 (germline): GTSNPN, SVGIG (reference sequence). CDR3 length equals 14 residues. CDR3 nucleotides: TGTGCCTGGAGTGTCGGTGCAGGGGGCGGGGAGCAGTACTTC. This sequence encodes CAWSVGAGGGEQYF.

A single count supports this clone. This sequence joins TRBV6-6 and TRBJ2-7; TRBD1 or TRBD2 may be the D gene (5 bases each). The CDR3 extends over 15 amino acids. V lost 4 bases and J lost 1, with 14 bases in between. CDR1 MNHNY and CDR2 SVGAGI come from the germline V gene (reference sequence). The DNA of the CDR3 is TGTGCCAGCAGTTCCCACCGGGACGGATCCTACGAGCAGTACTTC. Translating it yields CASSSHRDGSYEQYF.